The TCR beta chain under discussion was sequenced for a study of response to subunit inactivated influenza vaccine. Study findings and constraints: The authors put forward the suggestion that each seasonal influenza vaccination may bring in only a limited number of new T cells.

One entry per CDR3 protein results from TCRdb running MiXCR on the RT-PCR reads. The table shows approximately 500,000 distinct CDR3 sequences, with 10% to 15% occurring only once. From germline, CDR1 is SNHLY and CDR2 FYNNEI. V lost 6 bases and J 8 bases, leaving 20 bases between the germline ends. The CDR3 consists of 15 residues. Note on this clonotype: Its antigen is unidentified.

The sample in question was PBMCs from blood, obtained roughly 48 days after vaccination. This chain links TRBV2 with TRBJ1-3; D is ambiguous. This receptor was identified in a man aged 45-65 years who received an inactivated influenza vaccine. CDR3 sequence: CASSLPIPAAYTIYF. The CDR3 DNA is TGTGCCAGCAGCCTCCCAATACCCGCCGCGTACACCATATATTTT.